One T cell receptor (beta chain) is described in this entry. It lacks a known antigen. With a much larger clone just one base away, this may be a read error. Reads for this sample came from an Illumina HiSeq 1500. TCRdb reanalyzed the raw reads on its own, using fastp at Q25 for trimming and MiXCR for clone calling, and kept in-frame beta chains. Rows matching on CDR3 protein sequence are summarized as one entry with the most common DNA and genes. This sample lists hundreds of thousands of distinct CDR3 sequences; 20% to 25% were detected once. The top ten hold less than 10% of the sample. This record belongs to a study of T cell repertoires in cytomegalovirus infection (dated by TCRdb to between 2018 and 2021). Background for the entire study: Because public TCR beta signatures pointed to carriage of CMV infection together with the matching HLA type, the HLA type of each donor mattered for the analysis. General study outcomes and caveats: The ex vivo response was dominated by HLA-C-restricted CMV-specific TCR beta clonotypes, which also provided the single most frequent clonotype in two of eight donors. In both this cohort and an independent approximately 400-donor cohort, the cumulative frequency of public TCR beta family members distinguished carriers of CMV infection plus the relevant HLA type.

The germline V gene supplies CDR1 SGHNT and CDR2 YENEEA. The CDR3 numbers 12 residues from cysteine through phenylalanine. Here the CDR3 DNA is all that survives: 36 bases in frame from base 1. The V and J segments used are TRBV11-3 and TRBJ2-2; the D gene identity is not certain. Sequenced: CD8+ T cells from PBMCs. This TCR was recovered from a human donor in good health (CMV status not recorded). Some clones in this sample may be carry-over from other donors' samples. The CDR3 region: CASSSHPGELSF. DNA sequence: TGTGCCAGCAGCTCACACCCGGGTGAGCTGTCTTTT.